This TCR beta chain was found in a study of OX40 agonist ivuxolimab in advanced cancers. Study-level findings and limits: Averaging showed that CD8+ T cells had more expanded clones than CD4+ did.

Turning to this clone: The antigen is undetermined.

The CDR3 covers 17 residues. With 3 bases clipped from V and 8 bases from J, the junction kept 10 bases outside the gene matches. Germline assignment: CDR1 SGHRS and CDR2 YFSETQ. Assay used: immunoSEQ multiplex PCR; TCRdb lists only in-frame clones, some missing. The sample has 100,000 or so clones, less than 85% seen once; the top ten hold roughly 5.4%. The sample here was CD4+ or CD8+ T cells sorted from blood, taken in a trial of the OX40 agonist ivuxolimab. The origin of this receptor is an adult with an advanced solid tumor such as melanoma, head and neck, liver or kidney cancer. The chain uses TRBV5-1 and TRBJ2-1, with TRBD2 identical over 14 bases. CDR3 sequence (DNA): TGCGCCAGCAGCTCCCCTTCGACTAGCGGGGGGGCATATGAGCAGTTCTTC. Translating gives CASSSPSTSGGAYEQFF.